The T cell receptor (beta chain) under discussion was sequenced for a study of T cells after yellow fever vaccination (dated by TCRdb to about 2019). For the wider study: The SMART-Seq v4 Ultra Low Input RNA kit was used to prepare libraries from fractions with low cell numbers. To follow T-cell clones before and after both primary and booster YFV17D yellow fever vaccination, bulk TCR alpha and beta repertoires underwent longitudinal sequencing. Bulk PBMC replicates and cell subsets were isolated from blood drawn at multiple timepoints before and after both primary and secondary immunization. Two healthy male donors, one aged 18 to 30 and one aged 30 to 40 years, made up the cohort.

Synthesis of TCR cDNA relied on 5'RACE template switching, a step that introduced a universal primer site along with unique molecular identifiers. Priming for cDNA synthesis came from both the TCR alpha and TCR beta constant segments. Library amplification used two PCR steps, and the second PCR step added sample barcodes and sequencing adapters. Sequencing of libraries was performed on Illumina HiSeq 2500 (2x100 bp) or NovaSeq (2x150 bp). As for how the authors treated the data: Demultiplexing of reads and collapsing into UMI consensus sequences were performed with MIGEC, and V(D)J alignment was carried out with MiXCR. Using edgeR on replicate PBMC samples, clonotypes were called vaccine-responding if FDR was below 0.01 and the log2 fold change was above 5 up to day 15. Each bulk clonotype received a CD4 or CD8 identity based on whether the sequenced CD4 or CD8 repertoire contained that clonotype at higher abundance. TCRdb passed the public sequencing reads through fastp at Q25 and MiXCR, retaining productive beta sequences. Each record represents a unique CDR3 protein, reported with the most common genes and DNA among its rows. TCRdb, not the authors, supplied the V and J calls. The sample table shows hundreds of thousands of distinct CDR3 sequences, and roughly an eighth are seen once. The ten biggest clones cover 14% to 15% of the sample.

The full study reports these points: Compared with the primary T-cell response, the secondary T-cell response was weaker but faster, peaking on day 5 rather than day 15. After the booster, most of the clones that had expanded following primary vaccination were detected again (roughly 97% of CD4 and roughly nine tenths of CD8), which suggests that memory was broadly maintained. A small fraction of clonotypes appeared in both the CD4 and CD8 compartments, likely as a result of convergent recombination. The study included only two donors, which limits how far the findings can be generalized. Computational filtering was needed because FACS-sorted repertoires could contain abundant contaminating clonotypes from the bulk population.

This clonotype was seen a few times. This receptor's antigen is unknown. There are no base qualities to consult, and no much larger clone falls within one base. According to the study, the label for this sample's treatment or condition signals: live attenuated yellow fever vaccine strain. At every blood-draw timepoint, two biological replicates of bulk PBMCs were collected. PBMCs were isolated from peripheral blood using a standard Ficoll-Paque protocol. TriZol was used to extract RNA from bulk PBMCs, CD4 and CD8 fractions, and dextramer-positive and dextramer-negative fractions. After removal of 3 bases from V and 7 bases from J, the junction retains 13 bases not matched to a gene. Including the terminal cysteine and phenylalanine, the CDR3 comprises 16 residues. Only the CDR3 portion is preserved as DNA: 48 bases, with reading frame beginning at the first base. Based on the germline V gene (reference sequence), the CDR1 and CDR2 sequences are DFQATT and SNEGSKA.

The sequenced sample was PBMCs, obtained on the day of the yellow fever booster vaccination. The V gene is TRBV20-1 and the J gene is TRBJ2-2; TRBD2 fits 8 bases in the junction. The sequence was obtained from a young man who received the YFV17D yellow fever vaccine. The CDR3 sequence is CSASSGKGAHFGELFF. The DNA reads TGCAGTGCTAGTAGCGGGAAGGGAGCGCATTTCGGGGAGCTGTTTTTT.